These T cell receptor beta chains were read from a single sample in a study of blood T cell repertoires in COVID-19. Method: immunoSEQ multiplex PCR; TCRdb's copy keeps in-frame clones and lacks some. In the table there are fewer than 200,000 clones, about nine tenths of which are singletons. What was sequenced was peripheral blood. The source of these receptors is a man in his late teens or twenties who had recovered from COVID-19. CDR3s include the opening cysteine and the closing phenylalanine or tryptophan. The D gene is left open where the match is weak. Size is stated for part of the rows, as once, few or many counts, or as a class when the clone is expanded.

j_call: TRBJ2-3; d_call: TRBD1; cdr3_length: 15; v_call: TRBV2; clone_size: NA; cdr3_aa: CASSEAGDRTDTQYF; cdr3_nt: TGTGCCAGCAGTGAAGCGGGGGACAGAACAGATACGCAGTATTTT
j_call: TRBJ2-6; d_call: TRBD1; cdr3_length: 19; v_call: TRBV19; clone_size: NA; cdr3_aa: CASSKRTGDKSSGANVLTF; cdr3_nt: TGTGCCAGTAGTAAAAGGACAGGGGACAAGAGCTCTGGGGCCAACGTCCTGACTTTC
j_call: TRBJ2-1; d_call: TRBD2; cdr3_length: 15; v_call: TRBV6-2/TRBV6-3; clone_size: NA; cdr3_aa: CASSYASGSYNEQFF; cdr3_nt: TGTGCCAGCAGTTACGCTAGCGGTTCCTACAATGAGCAGTTCTTC
j_call: TRBJ1-1; d_call: TRBD1; cdr3_length: 15; v_call: TRBV5-1; clone_size: few; cdr3_aa: CASSTTGTANTEAFF; cdr3_nt: TGCGCCAGCAGCACAACCGGGACAGCCAACACTGAAGCTTTCTTT
j_call: TRBJ2-7; d_call: TRBD1; cdr3_length: 13; v_call: TRBV5-1; clone_size: NA; cdr3_aa: CASRRDREGEQYF; cdr3_nt: TGCGCCAGCAGGAGGGACAGGGAAGGCGAGCAGTACTTC
j_call: TRBJ2-3; d_call: NA; cdr3_length: 14; v_call: TRBV28; clone_size: NA; cdr3_aa: CASSLLARVTTQYF; cdr3_nt: TGTGCCAGCAGTTTATTAGCACGCGTGACGACGCAGTATTTT
j_call: TRBJ1-5; d_call: NA; cdr3_length: 12; v_call: TRBV5-5; clone_size: NA; cdr3_aa: CASSPDRQPQHF; cdr3_nt: TGTGCCAGCAGTCCCGACAGACAGCCCCAGCATTTT
j_call: TRBJ2-3; d_call: TRBD1; cdr3_length: 14; v_call: TRBV2; clone_size: NA; cdr3_aa: CASKPDRDTDTQYF; cdr3_nt: TGTGCCAGCAAACCGGACAGGGACACAGATACGCAGTATTTT
j_call: TRBJ1-1; d_call: TRBD1; cdr3_length: 15; v_call: TRBV6-5; clone_size: NA; cdr3_aa: CASSYSDRFMTGAFF; cdr3_nt: TGTGCCAGCAGTTACTCGGACAGGTTTATGACGGGAGCTTTCTTT
j_call: TRBJ2-1; d_call: NA; cdr3_length: 15; v_call: TRBV27; clone_size: NA; cdr3_aa: CASSFSTPLVNEQFF; cdr3_nt: TGTGCCAGCAGTTTTAGTACCCCCCTTGTGAATGAGCAGTTCTTC
j_call: TRBJ2-7; d_call: TRBD1; cdr3_length: 18; v_call: TRBV7-2; clone_size: NA; cdr3_aa: CASSVLNMGQKSSYEQYF; cdr3_nt: TGTGCCAGCAGCGTTCTAAATATGGGACAGAAGAGCTCCTACGAGCAGTACTTC
j_call: TRBJ1-3; d_call: NA; cdr3_length: 15; v_call: TRBV3-1/TRBV3-2; clone_size: once; cdr3_aa: CASSPSASSGNTIYF; cdr3_nt: TGTGCCAGCAGCCCCTCCGCCAGCTCTGGAAACACCATATATTTT
j_call: TRBJ2-2; d_call: TRBD2; cdr3_length: 14; v_call: TRBV29-1; clone_size: once; cdr3_aa: CSVFSGTITGELFF; cdr3_nt: TGCAGCGTTTTTTCCGGGACTATCACCGGGGAGCTGTTTTTT
j_call: TRBJ2-3; d_call: NA; cdr3_length: 15; v_call: TRBV5-1; clone_size: NA; cdr3_aa: CASSLAYRTTDTQYF; cdr3_nt: TGCGCCAGCAGCTTGGCCTACAGGACCACAGATACGCAGTATTTT
j_call: TRBJ1-1; d_call: NA; cdr3_length: 10; v_call: TRBV20-1; clone_size: NA; cdr3_aa: CSARSAEAFF; cdr3_nt: TGCAGTGCTAGGTCGGCTGAAGCTTTCTTT
j_call: TRBJ1-1; d_call: NA; cdr3_length: 14; v_call: TRBV6-5; clone_size: NA; cdr3_aa: CASSLRTDNTEAFF; cdr3_nt: TGTGCCAGCAGTCTCCGGACAGACAACACTGAAGCTTTCTTT
j_call: TRBJ2-1; d_call: TRBD2; cdr3_length: 19; v_call: TRBV10-1; clone_size: NA; cdr3_aa: CASRTGEPASGSSYNEQFF; cdr3_nt: TGCGCCAGCAGAACAGGGGAGCCGGCTAGCGGGAGCTCCTACAATGAGCAGTTCTTC